These T cell receptor beta chains were read from a single sample in a study of spatial heterogeneity in lung cancer. A single record per CDR3 protein comes from TCRdb applying MiXCR to the 5' RACE reads. The repertoire holds under 150,000 distinct CDR3 sequences, with roughly an eighth as singletons. The sequencing here drew on PBMCs, taken at follow-up. These receptors all stem from a male donor with early-stage non-small cell lung cancer. The CDR3 runs from the conserved cysteine through the conserved F or W. Fields, in order: D gene, clone size, V gene, J gene, CDR3 protein, CDR3 DNA. A D gene is named only where the DNA matches it firmly. The size entry is marked missing in some rows and otherwise reads once, few, many or a size class.

d_gene: .; abundance: many; v_gene: TRBV7-2; j_gene: TRBJ2-3; CDR3aa: CASSLAGVAASTDTQYF; CDR3nt: TGTGCCAGCAGCCTTGCCGGAGTAGCCGCTAGCACAGATACGCAGTATTTT
d_gene: .; abundance: few; v_gene: TRBV11-2; j_gene: TRBJ1-4; CDR3aa: CASSLNSRRSEKLFF; CDR3nt: TGTGCCAGCAGCTTGAACTCCCGAAGGTCGGAAAAACTGTTTTTT
d_gene: TRBD1; abundance: .; v_gene: TRBV5-1; j_gene: TRBJ2-7; CDR3aa: CASSLASGQGTYEQYF; CDR3nt: TGCGCCAGCAGCTTGGCCTCAGGACAGGGCACCTACGAGCAGTACTTC
d_gene: .; abundance: many; v_gene: TRBV15; j_gene: TRBJ1-5; CDR3aa: CATSTGIGNQPQHF; CDR3nt: TGTGCCACCAGCACAGGAATTGGCAATCAGCCCCAGCATTTT
d_gene: .; abundance: few; v_gene: TRBV28; j_gene: TRBJ2-4; CDR3aa: CASSSPQGRLAKNIQYF; CDR3nt: TGTGCCAGCAGTTCCCCCCAGGGCCGTCTAGCCAAAAACATTCAGTACTTC
d_gene: .; abundance: .; v_gene: TRBV29-1; j_gene: TRBJ2-5; CDR3aa: CSTNGGRGETQYF; CDR3nt: TGCAGCACGAACGGGGGCCGCGGAGAGACCCAGTACTTC
d_gene: TRBD1; abundance: few; v_gene: TRBV15; j_gene: TRBJ1-4; CDR3aa: CATSRAPGGREKLFF; CDR3nt: TGTGCCACCAGCAGAGCACCAGGGGGTAGAGAAAAACTGTTTTTT
d_gene: .; abundance: many; v_gene: TRBV15; j_gene: TRBJ2-1; CDR3aa: CATSRDLVPQFF; CDR3nt: TGTGCCACCAGCAGAGATCTAGTGCCGCAGTTCTTC
d_gene: TRBD1; abundance: .; v_gene: TRBV7-2; j_gene: TRBJ2-7; CDR3aa: CASRSRQGPGEQYF; CDR3nt: TGTGCCAGCAGATCTAGACAGGGGCCTGGGGAGCAGTACTTC
d_gene: .; abundance: few; v_gene: TRBV7-2; j_gene: TRBJ1-5; CDR3aa: CASSLGNLGGAGQPQHF; CDR3nt: TGTGCCAGCAGCTTAGGGAATTTGGGGGGCGCGGGGCAGCCCCAGCATTTT
d_gene: .; abundance: .; v_gene: TRBV6-6; j_gene: TRBJ1-3; CDR3aa: CAIGGSGNTIYF; CDR3nt: TGTGCCATCGGGGGTTCTGGAAACACCATATATTTT
d_gene: .; abundance: many; v_gene: TRBV20-1; j_gene: TRBJ1-4; CDR3aa: CSAQGLKLFF; CDR3nt: TGCAGTGCTCAGGGGTTAAAACTGTTTTTT
d_gene: .; abundance: many; v_gene: TRBV5-1; j_gene: TRBJ1-1; CDR3aa: CASSLARANTEAFF; CDR3nt: TGCGCCAGCAGCTTGGCCCGTGCGAACACTGAAGCTTTCTTT
d_gene: .; abundance: once; v_gene: TRBV7-3; j_gene: TRBJ1-1; CDR3aa: CASSPSPGVTEAFF; CDR3nt: TGTGCCAGCAGCCCCTCCCCAGGGGTAACTGAAGCTTTCTTT
d_gene: .; abundance: many; v_gene: TRBV12-3/TRBV12-4; j_gene: TRBJ1-1; CDR3aa: CASTLGQNTEAFF; CDR3nt: TGTGCCAGCACCCTAGGACAGAACACTGAAGCTTTCTTT
d_gene: .; abundance: .; v_gene: TRBV4-1; j_gene: TRBJ2-4; CDR3aa: CASSQSPLAKNIQYF; CDR3nt: TGCGCCAGCAGCCAAAGTCCCTTAGCCAAAAACATTCAGTACTTC
d_gene: .; abundance: few; v_gene: TRBV11-3; j_gene: TRBJ2-2; CDR3aa: CASSLVENTGELFF; CDR3nt: TGTGCCAGCAGCTTAGTCGAAAACACCGGGGAGCTGTTTTTT